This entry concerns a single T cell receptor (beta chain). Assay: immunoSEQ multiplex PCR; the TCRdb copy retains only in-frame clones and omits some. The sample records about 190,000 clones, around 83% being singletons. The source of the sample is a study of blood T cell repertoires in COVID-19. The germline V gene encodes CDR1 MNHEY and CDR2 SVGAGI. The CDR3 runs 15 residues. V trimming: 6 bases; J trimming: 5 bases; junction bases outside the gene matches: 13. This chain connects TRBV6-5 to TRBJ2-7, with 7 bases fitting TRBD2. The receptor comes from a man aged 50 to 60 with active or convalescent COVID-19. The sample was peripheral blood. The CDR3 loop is CASRHRTPAGDEQYF. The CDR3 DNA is TGTGCCAGCAGACACCGGACGCCCGCGGGGGACGAGCAGTACTTC.